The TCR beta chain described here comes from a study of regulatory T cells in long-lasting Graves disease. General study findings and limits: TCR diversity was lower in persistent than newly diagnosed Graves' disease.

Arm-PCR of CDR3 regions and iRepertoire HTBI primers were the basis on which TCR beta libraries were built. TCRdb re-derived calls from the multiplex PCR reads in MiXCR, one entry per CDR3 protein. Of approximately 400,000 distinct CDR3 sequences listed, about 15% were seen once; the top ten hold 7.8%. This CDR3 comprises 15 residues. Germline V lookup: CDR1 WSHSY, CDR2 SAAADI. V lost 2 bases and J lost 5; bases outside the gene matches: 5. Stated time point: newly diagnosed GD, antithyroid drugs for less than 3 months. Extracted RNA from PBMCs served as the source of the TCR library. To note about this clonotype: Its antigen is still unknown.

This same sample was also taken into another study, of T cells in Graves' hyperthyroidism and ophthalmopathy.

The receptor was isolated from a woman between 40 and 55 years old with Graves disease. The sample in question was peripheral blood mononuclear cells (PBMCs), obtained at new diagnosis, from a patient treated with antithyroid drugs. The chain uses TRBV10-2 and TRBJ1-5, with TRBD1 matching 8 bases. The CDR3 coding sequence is TGCGCCAGCAGTGAGAAGGGACAGGCCGATCAGCCCCAGCATTTT. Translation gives CASSEKGQADQPQHF.